These 30 T cell receptor beta chains were all obtained from the same sample, sequenced in a study of T-cell reconstitution after alpha-beta-depleted transplantation in children (dated by TCRdb to 2016 to 2017). Library creation used PCR. The sequencer listed for this sample is Illumina HiSeq 2500. TCR library preparation used molecular barcoding, with unique molecular identifiers applied to normalize quantification of the TCRbeta repertoire. TCRdb itself trimmed the public reads at Q25 with fastp, ran MiXCR and retained productive beta chains. Rows are combined by CDR3 protein, so each entry shows the most common genes and DNA. This sample has some 100,000 distinct CDR3 sequences in its table, and roughly a sixth of those were observed once. The top ten hold around a fifth of the sample. Explained via the paper, the treatment or condition label denotes: allogeneic hematopoietic cell transplantation with graft depleted of TCRalphabeta T cells and CD19 B cells.

Material: PBMCs, mostly from graft donor cells, obtained 180 days after TCRalphabeta/CD19-depleted stem cell transplant. All receptors come from a male patient between 2 and 10 years old who had a stem cell transplant for acute lymphoblastic leukemia, so the T cells may come from the graft donor.

This clonotype was seen repeatedly, ten times or more. This rearrangement joins TRBV10-2 to TRBJ1-2, with 11 bases aligning to TRBD1. Germline values: CDR1 WSHSY, CDR2 SAAADI. The ends lost 2 bases at V and 6 bases at J; junction bases unmatched: 8. The CDR3 sequence is 16 residues long. CDR3 residues: CASSEHWTGGEDGYTF. The CDR3 region has the DNA TGCGCCAGCAGTGAGCACTGGACAGGGGGCGAGGATGGCTACACCTTC.

This clonotype turned up a few times. The chain is built from TRBV20-1 and TRBJ2-7; 10 nucleotides match TRBD2. In germline, CDR1 is DFQATT, CDR2 SNEGSKA (reference sequence). The CDR3 is 14 amino acids. V lost 5 bases and J lost 4; bases outside the gene matches: 8. The CDR3 DNA reads TGCAGTGCTGACGGTGAACTAGCGGGATACGAGCAGTACTTC. It encodes CSADGELAGYEQYF.

The genes are TRBV6-5 and TRBJ2-7; D is undetermined. The CDR3 contains 12 residues. With 7 bases removed from V and 4 bases from J, the gap between germline ends came to 11 bases. Germline CDR1 MNHEY, CDR2 SVGAGI. CDR3 protein: CASKGWAYEQYF. In DNA, the CDR3 is TGTGCCAGCAAAGGTTGGGCTTACGAGCAGTACTTC.

This clonotype has more than one count but fewer than ten. The chain recombines TRBV27 with TRBJ2-5; D is perhaps TRBD1 (6 bases). The germline CDR1 and CDR2 sequences are MNHEY and SMNVEV (reference sequence). The CDR3 length is 15 residues. The V end lost 0 bases, the J end lost 2 bases, and 10 bases lay between the germline ends. The CDR3 region has the DNA TGTGCCAGCAGTTTATCTCGGACAGCTCAAGAGACCCAGTACTTC. Translated: CASSLSRTAQETQYF.

This clonotype was detected many times. V and J are TRBV7-6 and TRBJ2-2; perhaps TRBD1 as D (5 bases). This CDR3 region has 16 residues. V was shortened by 1 base and J by 5 bases, with 14 bases between the two germline ends. CDR1 is SGHVS, CDR2 FNYEAQ, per germline. The CDR3 DNA reads as TGTGCCAGCAGCTTAGGCCTCGGATCAGGGACCGGGGAGCTGTTTTTT. It yields the protein CASSLGLGSGTGELFF.

This clonotype was observed a handful of times. The chain combines TRBV29-1 with TRBJ2-2, with TRBD2 matching over 7 bases. CDR1 SQVTM and CDR2 ANQGSEA come from the germline V gene. J gave up 4 bases and V 4 bases, and 9 bases lay outside the gene matches. The CDR3 extends over 15 amino acids. CDR3 DNA: TGCAGCGTTGGTCAGAGGCGGGGGAGCACCGGGGAGCTGTTTTTT. It codes for CSVGQRRGSTGELFF.

The chain carries TRBV7-2 and TRBJ1-1; D is possibly TRBD1 (5 bases). This CDR3 is built from 13 residues. Trimming stripped 4 bases from V and 4 bases from J, with 10 bases between. Per germline, CDR1 SGHTA and CDR2 FQGNSA. CDR3 nucleotides: TGTGCCAGCAGCTCCAGTCAGGGCACTGAAGCTTTCTTT. Protein product: CASSSSQGTEAFF.

In its sample, this clonotype was seen a few times. The CDR3 DNA follows: TGTGCCAGCTCACCGTATGATTCAGCGTTTGCTAACTATGGCTACACCTTC. It yields the protein CASSPYDSAFANYGYTF. The chain links TRBV18 to TRBJ1-2; D remains ambiguous. The V end lost 3 bases, the J end lost 0 bases, and 17 bases lay between the germline ends. Germline V gene lookup returns CDR1 KGHSH and CDR2 LQKENI. The CDR3 contains 17 residues.

This clonotype was detected only a few times. The chain couples TRBV29-1 to TRBJ2-1, with unresolved D. CDR1 and CDR2 from the germline V gene are SQVTM and ANQGSEA. The germline V and J ends were trimmed by 4 bases and 6 bases, with 19 bases remaining between them. The CDR3 totals 15 residues. In DNA form, the CDR3 reads TGCAGCGTTGGGCTGCCAGCCGGAGCGTCCAATGAGCAGTTCTTC. It is translated as CSVGLPAGASNEQFF.

The rearrangement uses TRBV7-9 and TRBJ2-1; TRBD2 aligns across 11 bases. The germline gives CDR1 SEHNR, CDR2 FQNEAQ (reference sequence). The J segment lost 7 bases and the V segment lost 1 base, leaving 9 bases of the junction unmatched. This CDR3 region has 17 residues. The CDR3 DNA reads as TGTGCCAGCAGCTTAGGGCAGCTAGCGGGGGGATCAAATGAGCAGTTCTTC. Translating gives CASSLGQLAGGSNEQFF.

The chain couples TRBV29-1 to TRBJ1-2; D is perhaps TRBD1 (5 bases). V gave up 1 base and J gave up 7 bases, with 7 bases separating them. Germline loops: CDR1 SQVTM, CDR2 ANQGSEA. The CDR3 has 11 amino acids. The CDR3 DNA follows: TGCAGCGTTGAAGCCGGGGGTGGCTACACCTTC. Translated, it gives CSVEAGGGYTF.

The J gene is TRBJ2-1, the V gene TRBV5-5; D call uncertain. The germline V gene has CDR1 SGHKS and CDR2 YYEKEE (reference sequence). CDR3 length: 13 residues. Between the trimmed V and J ends, which lost 0 bases and 10 bases, there was a span of 11 bases. CDR3 DNA: TGTGCCAGCAGCTTGGAGAGATGGCCAGAGCAGTTCTTC. Amino acid sequence: CASSLERWPEQFF.

In this sample, this clonotype turned up many times. This sequence joins TRBV20-1 and TRBJ2-7, with 7 positions matching TRBD1. The CDR3 is 14 residues long. Germline lookup yields CDR1 DFQATT and CDR2 SNEGSKA (reference sequence). CDR3 loop: CRAPRDSGEREQYF. CDR3 DNA: TGCAGAGCCCCCCGGGACAGTGGTGAGAGGGAGCAGTACTTC.

This clonotype was seen a few times. The J gene is TRBJ2-3, the V gene TRBV20-1; D call uncertain. Trimming shortened V by 3 bases and J by 2 bases, and 12 bases separated the two germline ends. This CDR3 spans 14 amino acids. The germline CDR1 and CDR2 sequences are DFQATT and SNEGSKA (reference sequence). Written as DNA, the CDR3 is TGCAGTGCTAGGACTCGAGAGTCCACAGATACGCAGTATTTT. As protein: CSARTRESTDTQYF.

V gene TRBV12-5 combines with J gene TRBJ2-7, with 11 bases matching TRBD1. This CDR3 spans 16 amino acids. CDR1 and CDR2 from the germline V gene are LGHNT and FRNRAP. V dropped 1 base and J dropped 4; count of bases not matched to a gene: 6. Here the CDR3 reads CASGLGRDRGGYEQYF. CDR3 in DNA: TGTGCTAGTGGTTTGGGAAGGGACAGGGGGGGGTACGAGCAGTACTTC.

This chain connects TRBV3-1 to TRBJ2-2, with D tentatively TRBD2 (5 bases). Trimming pared 6 bases from V and 5 bases from J, leaving 10 bases between. The CDR3 has 13 amino acids. The V gene's germline CDR1 is LGHDT and CDR2 YNNKEL (reference sequence). The CDR3 region has the DNA TGTGCCAGCAGTCCATTAGCGACCGGGGAGCTGTTTTTT. Its translation: CASSPLATGELFF.

CDR3 sequence (DNA): TGTGCCAGCAGCCCATATACCTACGAGCAGTACTTC. Amino acids: CASSPYTYEQYF. V and J are TRBV7-2 and TRBJ2-7; no clear D gene. Trimming took 5 bases from V and 2 from J, leaving 7 bases between them. The CDR3 is 12 amino acids. The germline CDR1 and CDR2 sequences are SGHTA and FQGNSA.

This clonotype has at least ten counts. The chain recombines TRBV9 with TRBJ2-3; weak D call: TRBD2 (7 bases). V was trimmed by 6 bases and J by 5 bases, leaving 13 bases between them. Germline assignment: CDR1 SGDLS and CDR2 YYNGEE. This CDR3 region has 13 residues. CDR3 protein: CASKGGHGDTQYF. CDR3 coding DNA: TGTGCCAGCAAGGGGGGGCATGGAGATACGCAGTATTTT.

This clonotype was seen a single time. One end of the junction is discordant with germline, which a read error may explain. The chain is built from TRBV7-2 and TRBJ2-7; D may be TRBD1 (7 bases). The germline gives CDR1 SGHTA, CDR2 FQGNSA. The CDR3 contains 16 residues. CDR3: CASSLVMGAQGGEQHF. CDR3 nucleotides: TGTGCCAGCAGCTTAGTCATGGGGGCGCAGGGGGGCGAGCAGCACTTC.

This chain uses TRBV3-1 with TRBJ2-5; 8 bases map to TRBD2. J lost 4 bases, V lost 0 bases, and 13 bases had no gene match. The CDR3 sequence is 18 residues long. Germline V lookup: CDR1 LGHDT, CDR2 YNNKEL (reference sequence). This CDR3 is CASSQDRASGQRGETQYF. For the CDR3, the DNA is TGTGCCAGCAGCCAAGATCGGGCTAGCGGGCAACGAGGAGAGACCCAGTACTTC.

This sequence joins TRBV3-1 and TRBJ1-5; 10 positions match TRBD1. This CDR3 comprises 15 residues. Germline V lookup: CDR1 LGHDT, CDR2 YNNKEL (reference sequence). Trimming at V came to 1 base and at J to 6 bases, leaving 3 bases not matched to a gene. Here the CDR3 reads CASSQGQGASQPQHF. The CDR3 DNA follows: TGTGCCAGCAGCCAAGGACAGGGGGCATCTCAGCCCCAGCATTTT.

This clonotype was seen only a few times. V usage is TRBV5-1 and J usage is TRBJ2-2; weak D call: TRBD2 (5 bases). Germline-derived CDR1 and CDR2 are SGHRS and YFSETQ. The CDR3 has 11 amino acids. Trimming stripped 7 bases from V and 4 bases from J, with 5 bases between. The CDR3 loop is CASAGTGELFF. The DNA of the CDR3 is TGCGCCAGCGCGGGCACCGGGGAGCTGTTTTTT.

This chain uses TRBV3-1 with TRBJ1-6; D is ambiguous. The CDR3 has 18 residues. Per germline, CDR1 LGHDT and CDR2 YNNKEL (reference sequence). Trimming left V 3 bases short and J 7 bases short, with 22 bases between. Here the CDR3 reads CASSHLILQATPNSPLHF. The CDR3 nucleotides are TGTGCCAGCAGCCATCTTATACTGCAGGCCACACCGAATTCACCCCTCCACTTT. The full variable domain, rest sourced from reference TRBV3-1 and TRBJ1-6, is DTAVSQTPKYLVTQMGNDKSIKCEQNLGHDTMYWYKQDSKKFLKIMFSYNNKELIINETVPNRFSPKSPDKAHLNLHINSLELGDSAVYFCASSHLILQATPNSPLHFGNGTRLTVT.

The genes are TRBV6-1 and TRBJ1-2; 9 bases match TRBD1. The CDR3 covers 13 residues. The V gene end was trimmed by 2 bases and the J gene end by 8 bases; junction bases not matched to a gene: 3. CDR1 is MNHNS and CDR2 is SASEGT in the germline V gene. CDR3 protein: CASSETTGGGYTF. Here the CDR3 DNA reads TGTGCCAGCAGTGAAACGACAGGGGGAGGCTACACCTTC.

This clonotype was seen a few times. CDR3 loop: CASSRGGGRVNEQYF. CDR3 DNA sequence: TGTGCCAGCAGCCGAGGGGGGGGCAGGGTAAACGAGCAGTACTTC. The chain has TRBV12-3 or TRBV12-4 and TRBJ2-7, with a possible D match to TRBD2 (7 bases). Trimming cost V 6 bases and J 5 bases, with 20 bases left between them. The CDR3 sequence is 15 residues long.

To note about this clonotype: It is unclear where the CDR3 begins or ends on the DNA, so no DNA is shown, and the CDR3 is as TCRdb lists it. The V call is TRBV29-1, the J call TRBJ2-7; TRBD1 is the table's D call, not checked against the DNA. Germline CDR1 is SQVTM and CDR2 is ANQGSEA. Counting both end residues, the CDR3 totals 12 amino acids. The CDR3 sequence: CSVARGSYEQSF.

V is TRBV7-9 and J is TRBJ1-5; TRBD1 might be the D (5 bases). The ends were cut back, 7 bases at V and 0 bases at J, with 10 bases in the middle. Per germline, CDR1 SEHNR and CDR2 FQNEAQ (reference sequence). The CDR3 runs to 14 residues. The CDR3: CASKGPHSNQPQHF. In nucleotides, the CDR3 is TGTGCCAGCAAGGGACCTCATAGCAATCAGCCCCAGCATTTT.

This clonotype was detected many times. This sequence joins TRBV18 and TRBJ1-5; tentative D call: TRBD1 (5 bases). CDR3 length: 15 residues. V lost 2 bases to trimming and J lost 6 bases, with 14 bases between them. Germline CDR1 is KGHSH and CDR2 is LQKENI. As DNA, the CDR3 is TGTGCCAGCTCACCAAGGGGAGGGGAGGCTCAGCCCCAGCATTTT. Residues: CASSPRGGEAQPQHF.

This clonotype turned up a few times. The chain recombines TRBV11-2 with TRBJ1-1; D not resolved. V was cut by 0 bases and J by 6 bases, with 8 bases left in between. This CDR3 spans 13 amino acids. Germline V gives CDR1 SGHAT, CDR2 FQNNGV. CDR3 amino acids: CASSLDRRAEAFF. CDR3 coding DNA: TGTGCCAGCAGCTTAGATAGGAGGGCTGAAGCTTTCTTT.

The chain joins TRBV7-6 to TRBJ2-7; 8 bases are shared with TRBD1. From germline, CDR1 is SGHVS and CDR2 FNYEAQ. This CDR3 has 16 residues. V lost 0 bases and J lost 2; bases outside the gene matches: 6. The CDR3 bases are TGTGCCAGCAGCTTAGCCACAGGGGGTAAGACCTACGAGCAGTACTTC. This gives the protein CASSLATGGKTYEQYF.